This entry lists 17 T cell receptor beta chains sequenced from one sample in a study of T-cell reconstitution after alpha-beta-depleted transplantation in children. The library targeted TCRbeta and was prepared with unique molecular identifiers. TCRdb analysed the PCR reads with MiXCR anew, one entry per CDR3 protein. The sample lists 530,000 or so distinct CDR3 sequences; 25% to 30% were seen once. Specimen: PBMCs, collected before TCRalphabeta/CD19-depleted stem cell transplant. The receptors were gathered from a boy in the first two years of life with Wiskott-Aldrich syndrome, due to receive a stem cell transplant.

CDR3: CAISVTSKYEQYF. The CDR3 nucleotides are TGTGCCATCAGCGTAACTAGCAAATACGAGCAGTACTTC. The gene calls are TRBV10-3 and TRBJ2-7, with D possibly matching TRBD2 (6 bases). CDR3 size: 13 residues. Trimming took off 6 bases at V and 4 bases at J, with 13 bases between the two ends. Germline values: CDR1 ENHRY, CDR2 SYGVKD.

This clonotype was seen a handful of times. The CDR3 nucleotides are TGCAGTGCTAGAGATCCCAGGGTCTCTGGAAACACCATATATTTT. Translation: CSARDPRVSGNTIYF. The J gene is TRBJ1-3, the V gene TRBV20-1, with D maybe TRBD1 (5 bases). The ends were cut back, 0 bases at V and 0 bases at J, with 9 bases in the middle. CDR1 is DFQATT, CDR2 SNEGSKA, per germline (reference sequence). CDR3 size: 15 residues.

The CDR3 coding sequence is TGTGCCAGCAGCTTCGTTGCTGCCCCTTGGGGGGCCTACGAGCAGTACTTC. Translation gives CASSFVAAPWGAYEQYF. The chain uses TRBV7-2 and TRBJ2-7, with a tentative D call TRBD2 (6 bases). Trimming cost V 3 bases and J 2 bases, with 20 bases left between them. The CDR3 is made up of 17 amino acids. CDR1 is SGHTA, CDR2 FQGNSA, per germline.

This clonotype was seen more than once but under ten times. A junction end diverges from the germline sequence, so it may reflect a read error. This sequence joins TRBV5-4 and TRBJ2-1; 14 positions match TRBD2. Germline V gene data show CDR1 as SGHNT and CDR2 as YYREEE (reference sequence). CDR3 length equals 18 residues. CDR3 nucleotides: TGTGCCAGCAGCTTGGGACTAGCGGGAGGGGGAGGGTACACTGAGCAGTTCTTC. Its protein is CASSLGLAGGGGYTEQFF.

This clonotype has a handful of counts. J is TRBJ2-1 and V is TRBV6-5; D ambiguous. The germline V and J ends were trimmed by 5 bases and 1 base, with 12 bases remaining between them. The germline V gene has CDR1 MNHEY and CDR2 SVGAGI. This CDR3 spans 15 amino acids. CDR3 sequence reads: CASSHLSRSYNEQFF. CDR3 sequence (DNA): TGTGCCAGCAGTCACCTTAGTAGGTCCTACAATGAGCAGTTCTTC.

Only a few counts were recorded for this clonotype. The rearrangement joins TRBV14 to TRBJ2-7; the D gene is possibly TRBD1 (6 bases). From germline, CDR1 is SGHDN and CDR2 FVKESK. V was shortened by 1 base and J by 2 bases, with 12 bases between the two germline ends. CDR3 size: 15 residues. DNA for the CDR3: TGTGCCAGCAGCCAAGCGACAGGATACGCCTACGAGCAGTACTTC. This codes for CASSQATGYAYEQYF.

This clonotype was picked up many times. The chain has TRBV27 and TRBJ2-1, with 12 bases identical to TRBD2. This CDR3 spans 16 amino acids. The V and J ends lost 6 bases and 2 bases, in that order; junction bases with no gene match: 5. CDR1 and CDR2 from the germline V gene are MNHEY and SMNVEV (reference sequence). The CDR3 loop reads CASSLLAGGPYNEQFF. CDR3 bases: TGTGCCAGCAGCCTTCTAGCGGGAGGGCCCTACAATGAGCAGTTCTTC.

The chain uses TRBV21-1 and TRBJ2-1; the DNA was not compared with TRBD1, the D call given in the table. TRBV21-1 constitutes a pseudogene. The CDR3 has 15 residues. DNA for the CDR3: TGTGCCAGCAGCAATGACAGAAATCTGTGGGATGAGCAGTTCTTC. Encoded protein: CASSNDRNLWDEQFF.

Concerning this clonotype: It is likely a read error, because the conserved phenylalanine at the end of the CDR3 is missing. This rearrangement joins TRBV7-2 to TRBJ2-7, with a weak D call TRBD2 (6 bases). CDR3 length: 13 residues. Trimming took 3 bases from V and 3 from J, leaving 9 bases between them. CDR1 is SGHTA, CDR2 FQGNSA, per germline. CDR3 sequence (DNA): TGTGCCAGCAGCTTCGACGGGAGCTACGAGCAGTACTCC. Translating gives CASSFDGSYEQYS.

The CDR3 reads CASSPESHRNTEAFF. DNA of the CDR3: TGCGCCAGCAGCCCCGAGTCGCACCGAAACACTGAAGCTTTCTTT. This chain joins TRBV5-1 and TRBJ1-1, with D uncertain. Germline values: CDR1 SGHRS, CDR2 YFSETQ. Between the trimmed V and J ends, which lost 4 bases and 2 bases, there was a span of 15 bases. The CDR3 sequence is 15 residues long.

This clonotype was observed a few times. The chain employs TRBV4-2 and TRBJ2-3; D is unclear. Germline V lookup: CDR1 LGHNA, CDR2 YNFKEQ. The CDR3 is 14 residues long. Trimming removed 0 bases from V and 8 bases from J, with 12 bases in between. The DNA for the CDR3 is TGTGCCAGCAGCCAAGAAATTTCAGCCGGTACGCAGTATTTT. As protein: CASSQEISAGTQYF.

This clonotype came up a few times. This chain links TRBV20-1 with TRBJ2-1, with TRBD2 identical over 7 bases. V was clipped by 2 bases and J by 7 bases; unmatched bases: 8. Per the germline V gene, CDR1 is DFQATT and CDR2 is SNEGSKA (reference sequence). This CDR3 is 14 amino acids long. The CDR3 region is CSARPRDYPNEQFF. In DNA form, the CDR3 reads TGCAGTGCTAGACCCCGGGACTACCCAAATGAGCAGTTCTTC.

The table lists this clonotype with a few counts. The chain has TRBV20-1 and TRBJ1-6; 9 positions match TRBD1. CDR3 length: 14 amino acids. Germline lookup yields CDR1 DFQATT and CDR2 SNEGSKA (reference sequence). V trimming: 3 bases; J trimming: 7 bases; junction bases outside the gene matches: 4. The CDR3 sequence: CSASGQGKNSPLHF. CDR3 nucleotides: TGCAGTGCTAGTGGACAGGGGAAAAATTCACCCCTCCACTTT.

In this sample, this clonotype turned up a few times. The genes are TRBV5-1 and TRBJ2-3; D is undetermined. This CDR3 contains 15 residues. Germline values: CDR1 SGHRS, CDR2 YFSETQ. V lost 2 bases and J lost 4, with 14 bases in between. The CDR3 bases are TGCGCCAGCAGCTTACGGAGCCAAACCCCAGATACGCAGTATTTT. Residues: CASSLRSQTPDTQYF.

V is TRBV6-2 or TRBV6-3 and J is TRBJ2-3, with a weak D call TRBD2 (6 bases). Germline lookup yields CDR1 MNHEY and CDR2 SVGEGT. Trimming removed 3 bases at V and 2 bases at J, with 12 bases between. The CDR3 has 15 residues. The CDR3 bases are TGTGCCAGCAGTTATGTGGGACTCACCACAGATACGCAGTATTTT. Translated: CASSYVGLTTDTQYF.

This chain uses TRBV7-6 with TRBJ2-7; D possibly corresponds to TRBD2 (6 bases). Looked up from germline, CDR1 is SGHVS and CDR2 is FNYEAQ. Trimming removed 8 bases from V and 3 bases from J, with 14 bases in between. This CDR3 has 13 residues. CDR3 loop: CASGRGVVYEQYF. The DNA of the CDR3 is TGTGCCAGCGGGCGGGGAGTGGTCTACGAGCAGTACTTC.

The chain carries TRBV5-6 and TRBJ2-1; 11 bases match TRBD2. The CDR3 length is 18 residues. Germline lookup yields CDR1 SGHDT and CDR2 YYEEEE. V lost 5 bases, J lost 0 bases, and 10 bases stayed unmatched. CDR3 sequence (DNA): TGTGCCAGCAGGAGCTCCGGGACTAGCGGTTTCTCCTACAATGAGCAGTTCTTC. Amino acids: CASRSSGTSGFSYNEQFF.